The 13 T cell receptor beta chains below were found in one sample sequenced in a study of OX40 agonist ivuxolimab in advanced cancers. TCRdb keeps only in-frame clones here, not all; method: immunoSEQ multiplex PCR. The table has around 70,000 clones, around 85% seen once. Sequencing used CD4+ or CD8+ T cells sorted from blood, obtained in a trial of the OX40 agonist ivuxolimab. These receptors were taken from an adult with an advanced solid tumor such as melanoma, head and neck, liver or kidney cancer.

This clone was seen a handful of times. J is TRBJ2-1 and V is TRBV2, with D possibly matching TRBD2 (6 bases). Trimming removed 9 bases from V and 0 bases from J, with 9 bases in between. In germline, CDR1 is SNHLY, CDR2 FYNNEI. CDR3 length: 13 amino acids. The CDR3 here is CASCGVSYNEQFF. As DNA, the CDR3 is TGTGCCAGTTGCGGGGTCTCCTACAATGAGCAGTTCTTC. Together with reference TRBV2 and TRBJ2-1, the CDR3 gives the full variable domain: EPEVTQTPSHQVTQMGQEVILRCVPISNHLYFYWYRQILGQKVEFLVSFYNNEISEKSEIFDDQFSVERPDGSNFTLKIRSTKLEDSAMYFCASCGVSYNEQFFGPGTRLTVL.

The DNA for the CDR3 is TGTGCCAGCAGCTTGGGATGGGATAACTATGGCTACACCTTC. This translates into CASSLGWDNYGYTF. This chain uses TRBV5-6 with TRBJ1-2; D is uncertain. V dropped 0 bases and J dropped 1 base, with 7 bases sitting between them. Looked up from germline, CDR1 is SGHDT and CDR2 is YYEEEE. The CDR3 extends over 14 amino acids.

This chain links TRBV6-6 with TRBJ2-1; 8 bases agree with TRBD2. Trimming removed 5 bases from V and 6 bases from J; junction bases left unmatched: 12. Germline CDR1 and CDR2: MNHNY and SVGAGI (reference sequence). The CDR3 has 16 residues. CDR3 in amino acids: CASSLYDGGVSNEQFF. CDR3 nucleotide sequence: TGTGCCAGCAGTCTTTATGACGGGGGGGTCAGCAATGAGCAGTTCTTC.

The rearrangement joins TRBV30 to TRBJ2-7; 8 bases agree with TRBD1. Looked up from germline, CDR1 is GTSNPN and CDR2 is SVGIG (reference sequence). V shed 4 bases and J 3 bases; nucleotides not matched to a gene: 11. The CDR3 contains 15 residues. The CDR3 protein is CAWTPQGQGIYEQYF. Written as DNA, the CDR3 is TGTGCCTGGACCCCTCAAGGACAGGGAATCTACGAGCAGTACTTC.

The chain uses TRBV29-1 and TRBJ2-1; D perhaps matches TRBD2 (6 bases). CDR1 SQVTM and CDR2 ANQGSEA come from the germline V gene. The CDR3 sequence is 15 residues long. V was clipped by 3 bases and J by 9 bases, with 21 bases between them. The CDR3 loop is CSVDLGRDPRSEQFF. In DNA, the CDR3 is TGCAGCGTTGATTTGGGGCGGGACCCTAGATCTGAGCAGTTCTTC.

The CDR3: CASSQNRGVQPQHF. CDR3 coding DNA: TGTGCCAGCAGCCAGAACAGGGGAGTCCAGCCCCAGCATTTT. The gene calls are TRBV28 and TRBJ1-5, with 7 bases aligning to TRBD1. The CDR3 has 14 residues. The V gene end was trimmed by 6 bases and the J gene end by 7 bases; junction bases not matched to a gene: 9. Germline values: CDR1 MDHEN, CDR2 SYDVKM.

The chain carries TRBV19 and TRBJ2-1, with 9 bases identical to TRBD2. The CDR3 runs to 19 residues. The germline gives CDR1 LNHDA, CDR2 SQIVND (reference sequence). V was clipped by 9 bases and J by 0 bases; unmatched bases: 18. The CDR3 region is CASRGLGVAGASSYNEQFF. Written as DNA, the CDR3 is TGTGCCAGCCGGGGGCTTGGAGTAGCGGGAGCTAGCTCCTACAATGAGCAGTTCTTC.

The chain is built from TRBV11-2 and TRBJ1-3; the D gene is possibly TRBD1 (6 bases). Looked up from germline, CDR1 is SGHAT and CDR2 is FQNNGV. With 4 bases removed from V and 3 bases from J, the gap between germline ends came to 13 bases. This CDR3 is 15 amino acids long. The CDR3 DNA reads TGTGCCAGCAGCTACGAGGGGGGCTATGGAAACACCATATATTTT. It translates to CASSYEGGYGNTIYF. The full variable domain, in which reference TRBV11-2 and TRBJ1-3 provide the parts outside the CDR3, is EAGVAQSPRYKIIEKRQSVAFWCNPISGHATLYWYQQILGQGPKLLIQFQNNGVVDDSQLPKDRFSAERLKGVDSTLKIQPAKLEDSAVYLCASSYEGGYGNTIYFGEGSWLTVV.

The CDR3: CASSFSDQGYGYTF. CDR3 in DNA: TGTGCCAGCAGCTTTTCTGATCAGGGCTATGGCTACACCTTC. This sequence joins TRBV7-8 and TRBJ1-2, with D possibly TRBD1 on 5 matching bases. Trimming removed 3 bases at V and 4 bases at J, with 12 bases between. The CDR3 has 14 amino acids. In germline, CDR1 is SGHVS, CDR2 FQNEAQ. Full variable domain (rest looked up from reference TRBV7-8 and TRBJ1-2): GAGVSQSPRYKVAKRGQDVALRCDPISGHVSLFWYQQALGQGPEFLTYFQNEAQLDKSGLPSDRFFAERPEGSVSTLKIQRTQQEDSAVYLCASSFSDQGYGYTFGSGTRLTVV.

The rearrangement joins TRBV28 to TRBJ1-4; D is undetermined. CDR1 is MDHEN, CDR2 SYDVKM, per germline. CDR3 size: 15 residues. Trimming cost V 6 bases and J 8 bases, with 19 bases left between them. The CDR3 sequence: CASSHGEAAGEKLFF. The CDR3 nucleotides are TGTGCCAGCAGCCACGGGGAGGCGGCGGGGGAAAAACTGTTTTTT. Full variable domain (rest looked up from reference TRBV28 and TRBJ1-4): DVKVTQSSRYLVKRTGEKVFLECVQDMDHENMFWYRQDPGLGLRLIYFSYDVKMKEKGDIPEGYSVSREKKERFSLILESASTNQTSMYLCASSHGEAAGEKLFFGSGTQLSVL.

The V gene is TRBV30, the J gene TRBJ2-7, with TRBD1 as a possible D gene (6 bases). Trimming pared 2 bases from V and 13 bases from J, leaving 12 bases between. Germline V CDR1 and CDR2: GTSNPN, SVGIG (reference sequence). The CDR3 length is 10 residues. The DNA for the CDR3 is TGTGCCTGGAGTAAACAGGGCCTCTACTTC. It specifies CAWSKQGLYF.

This chain uses TRBV6-5 with TRBJ1-6; a weak D match, TRBD1 (5 bases). The length of the CDR3 is 13 residues. Per the germline V gene, CDR1 is MNHEY and CDR2 is SVGAGI. Trimming removed 6 bases from V and 8 bases from J, with 11 bases in between. The CDR3: CASSPKQDSPLHF. CDR3 in DNA: TGTGCCAGCAGCCCCAAACAGGATTCACCCCTCCACTTT.

This rearrangement joins TRBV6-5 to TRBJ1-1, with D unresolved. Trimming cost V 6 bases and J 4 bases, with 15 bases left between them. Germline CDR1 MNHEY, CDR2 SVGAGI. The CDR3 has 14 residues. The CDR3: CASRARESVTEAFF. CDR3 nucleotides: TGTGCCAGCAGGGCCCGGGAGAGTGTCACTGAAGCTTTCTTT.